This TCR beta chain was captured in a study of T cell responses to AZD1222 COVID-19 vaccine (TCRdb year 2021). Regarding the study in general: Because spike-specific TCR depth and breadth did not differ between the two schedules, AZD1222 recipients who got a second dose at roughly 4 weeks were pooled with those who got a second dose at roughly 12 weeks. Trial participants were enrolled by age into subgroups of 18-55, 56-69 and 70-plus years, and around 140, 26 and 57 TCR-sequenced participants, respectively, were included in these subgroups. TCR sequencing covered 230 or so trial participants: nearly 210 given two doses of AZD1222 and 26 given two doses of MenACWY control vaccine. What the work shows at the level of the full study, not this receptor alone: Conclusions about previously exposed vaccinees are limited because only six or seven AZD1222 recipients were SARS-CoV-2 seropositive at baseline. Reportedly, close to half of the unique spike-specific TCRs recognized epitopes lying outside the regions that are mutated in the B.1.351 and B.1.1.7 variants. A significant rise in spike-specific TCR breadth and depth was observed after two AZD1222 doses relative to day 0 and relative to MenACWY recipients. No day 14 peak-response samples were available, so repertoires were characterized only after the peak T cell response. The 56-69-year group was small, and its depth increase did not reach significance, likely because of low power. Participants were mostly white British, with more females than males. The authors suggested clonal diversity may have been underestimated. The vaccine-associated CD4 TCRs covered the entire spike protein, and the dominant responses fell in regions 160-218 and 743-854.

Concerning this clone: Which antigen it targets is not known. No qualities accompany the bases; no much larger clone lies one base away.

The CDR3 regions of human TCRbeta chains were analyzed by immunosequencing. The authors processed their data as follows. Repertoire TCRs were checked for matches against a reference library of SARS-CoV-2-specific TCRs that had been generated using the MIRA antigen-specificity platform. Breadth was defined as the fraction of unique TCRs that were SARS-CoV-2-associated, and depth was defined as the fraction of total T cells that were SARS-CoV-2-associated. Using the MIRA data, each spike-specific TCR was mapped to the spike region that the TCR reacts to and placed in a CD4 or CD8 class. Log10-transformed breadth and depth values were compared by one-way ANOVA with Sidak's multiple comparisons tests. Drawn from immuneACCESS, this table holds only the in-frame rearrangements with V and J called that TCRdb kept. Clones are partly lost; checked studies trace under half to an unresolved V gene and leave the rest unexplained. The V and J calls and the clone size are those of that table, but D and trimming were determined from the DNA. The sample table records over 110,000 clones; around 93% of these occur just once. Clones ranked in the top ten supply around 2.8% of the sample.

The label giving this sample's time point can be read as: baseline before first vaccination. Vaccinee samples came from UK trials COV001 and COV002, including a single-blind randomized controlled phase 2/3 trial of AZD1222 (ChAdOx1 nCoV-19) in healthy adults. Trial participant PBMC samples were collected at day 0 and day 28 after the second dose for TCRbeta chain sequencing. Measured from the cysteine to the phenylalanine, the CDR3 is 16 residues long. The read is trimmed to its CDR3 DNA, 48 bases read in frame from base 1. V is shortened by 4 bases, J by 1 base, and the region joining them spans 16 bases. The germline V gene supplies CDR1 SGHTA and CDR2 FQGNSA.

The receptor's source is an adult in good health. The material was peripheral blood, obtained on day 0 of AZD1222 vaccination. The chain is made from TRBV7-2 and TRBJ1-1, with TRBD1 tentatively as D gene (5 bases match). Here is the DNA: TGTGCCAGCAGCTCGCCAAGGGGAGGGAGGAACACTGAAGCTTTCTTT. This is translated as CASSSPRGGRNTEAFF.